This T cell receptor (beta chain) was recorded in a study of T cells in Graves' hyperthyroidism and ophthalmopathy. Whole-study results and caveats: Within blood appeared most thyroid clonotypes that had expanded above 0.001.

Of note for this clonotype: Its specificity is not known.

Stable Graves' hyperthyroidism meant no ophthalmopathy progression within 18 months. Uncontrolled infection, other autoimmune disease, pregnancy or lactation barred patients from enrollment. This CDR3 contains 15 residues. V was clipped by 6 bases and J by 8 bases; unmatched bases: 12. The germline V gene encodes CDR1 SGHNT and CDR2 YYREEE (reference sequence). Amplified TCR beta CDR3 regions came from RNA transcripts. TCR CDR3 underwent first-round RT-PCR with the HTBI primer set. Using its own MiXCR run on the multiplex PCR reads, TCRdb lists one record per CDR3 protein. Of some 770,000 distinct CDR3 sequences in the sample, roughly 15% were seen once.

Specimen: blood. This rearrangement joins TRBV5-4 to TRBJ1-5, with 9 bases that match TRBD1. The receptor comes from a man aged 18 to 29 with Graves' hyperthyroidism. CDR3: CASTHGQGSEEPQHF. The CDR3 DNA sequence: TGTGCCAGCACCCACGGACAGGGGTCGGAGGAGCCCCAGCATTTT.